The 20 T cell receptor beta chains presented below share a single source sample, sequenced in a study of cytomegalovirus exposure and HLA in healthy donors. Produced via immunoSEQ multiplex PCR; TCRdb's table is partial and in-frame only. This sample has some 110,000 clones, with around 86% found just once. Sample: PBMCs. The source of these receptors is a man aged 18 to 30 in good health and CMV-seronegative.

The V gene is TRBV15, the J gene TRBJ2-3; the D gene is possibly TRBD2 (6 bases). There are 14 residues in the CDR3. Germline V CDR1 and CDR2: LNHNV, YYDKDF (reference sequence). V lost 2 bases to trimming and J lost 4 bases, with 10 bases between them. In nucleotides, the CDR3 is TGTGCCACCAGCAGACCAAGCGGGCCAGATACGCAGTATTTT. Translating gives CATSRPSGPDTQYF. Full variable domain (rest looked up from reference TRBV15 and TRBJ2-3): DAMVIQNPRYQVTQFGKPVTLSCSQTLNHNVMYWYQQKSSQAPKLLFHYYDKDFNNEADTPDNFQSRRPNTSFCFLDIRSPGLGDTAMYLCATSRPSGPDTQYFGPGTRLTVL.

This chain links TRBV5-5 with TRBJ1-2, with D perhaps matching TRBD1 (5 bases). The CDR3 spans 16 residues. Germline V gene data show CDR1 as SGHKS and CDR2 as YYEKEE (reference sequence). V lost 0 bases and J 4 bases, leaving 16 bases between the germline ends. The CDR3 nucleotides are TGTGCCAGCAGCTTGGTGTGGGGCCAACCCTCCTATGGCTACACCTTC. Its translation: CASSLVWGQPSYGYTF.

The chain is built from TRBV27 and TRBJ2-2; D is unresolved. V gave up 1 base and J gave up 1 base, with 7 bases separating them. The CDR3 consists of 15 residues. CDR1 is MNHEY, CDR2 SMNVEV, per germline (reference sequence). This CDR3 reads CASSLLAGNTGELFF. CDR3 DNA sequence: TGTGCCAGCAGTTTATTGGCAGGGAACACCGGGGAGCTGTTTTTT.

The chain combines TRBV7-2 with TRBJ2-5; 11 nucleotides agree with TRBD2. The junction had 7 bases not matched to a gene; V was cut back by 5 bases and J by 2 bases. Germline lookup yields CDR1 SGHTA and CDR2 FQGNSA. CDR3 length equals 16 residues. For the CDR3, the DNA is TGTGCCAGCAGCACCACGGGACTAGCGGTTCAAGAGACCCAGTACTTC. It yields the protein CASSTTGLAVQETQYF. Drawing the rest from reference TRBV7-2 and TRBJ2-5, the complete variable domain is GAGVSQSPSNKVTEKGKDVELRCDPISGHTALYWYRQSLGQGLEFLIYFQGNSAPDKSGLPSDRFSAERTGGSVSTLTIQRTQQEDSAVYLCASSTTGLAVQETQYFGPGTRLLVL.

This clone was seen only a few times. This rearrangement joins TRBV19 to TRBJ1-1; 8 bases are a match to TRBD1. Trimming removed 5 bases from V and 3 bases from J; junction bases left unmatched: 11. Germline lookup yields CDR1 LNHDA and CDR2 SQIVND (reference sequence). This CDR3 has 16 amino acids. CDR3 region: CASSPPRGRLDTEAFF. The CDR3 region has the DNA TGTGCCAGTAGTCCCCCCAGGGGGCGGCTGGACACTGAAGCTTTCTTT.

This clone was seen just once. The gene calls are TRBV9 and TRBJ1-5; TRBD1 might be the D (5 bases). The ends were cut back, 2 bases at V and 3 bases at J, with 12 bases in the middle. Germline assignment: CDR1 SGDLS and CDR2 YYNGEE. This CDR3 comprises 15 residues. This CDR3 reads CASSVGGDLNQPQHF. Here the CDR3 DNA reads TGTGCCAGCAGCGTTGGAGGGGATCTCAATCAGCCCCAGCATTTT.

V gene TRBV30 combines with J gene TRBJ2-3; D perhaps matches TRBD2 (7 bases). Germline loops: CDR1 GTSNPN, CDR2 SVGIG (reference sequence). V lost 0 bases and J 5 bases, leaving 9 bases between the germline ends. The CDR3 runs 13 residues. Here the CDR3 reads CAWSVGGGDTQYF. In nucleotides, the CDR3 is TGTGCCTGGAGTGTAGGGGGGGGAGATACGCAGTATTTT.

V and J are TRBV19 and TRBJ2-5; 7 bases line up with TRBD1. The length of the CDR3 is 15 residues. Germline V CDR1 and CDR2: LNHDA, SQIVND (reference sequence). Germline trimming cut 7 bases from V and 3 bases from J; bases unmatched to any gene: 11. This chain's CDR3 is CASTEAGTDKETQYF. The CDR3 DNA reads as TGTGCCAGTACCGAGGCCGGGACAGACAAAGAGACCCAGTACTTC.

This chain joins TRBV5-1 and TRBJ2-6; D is perhaps TRBD1 (6 bases). Deletions cut 2 bases from V and 0 bases from J, with 9 bases between. CDR1 and CDR2 from the germline V gene are SGHRS and YFSETQ. This CDR3 region has 16 residues. The CDR3 loop reads CASSFGQSSGANVLTF. The CDR3 DNA reads as TGCGCCAGCAGCTTCGGACAGAGCTCTGGGGCCAACGTCCTGACTTTC.

The CDR3 region has the DNA TGTGCCAGCAAGGGGGTTTGGAATCAGCCCCAGCATTTT. Encoded protein: CASKGVWNQPQHF. The V gene is TRBV6-1, the J gene TRBJ1-5; possible D gene TRBD1, 6 bases. The V and J ends lost 7 bases and 4 bases respectively, with 11 bases between them. The length of the CDR3 is 13 residues. In germline, CDR1 is MNHNS, CDR2 SASEGT.

V and J are TRBV6-4 and TRBJ1-1; no clear D. In germline, CDR1 is MRHNA, CDR2 SNTAGT. The CDR3 covers 13 residues. The germline V and J ends were trimmed by 3 bases and 5 bases, with 10 bases remaining between them. CDR3 amino acids: CASSEGSGTEAFF. The DNA for the CDR3 is TGTGCCAGCAGTGAGGGCAGCGGGACTGAAGCTTTCTTT.

V and J are TRBV6-6 and TRBJ2-7; 11 bases match TRBD1. The J segment lost 2 bases and the V segment lost 6 bases, leaving 6 bases of the junction unmatched. Per the germline V gene, CDR1 is MNHNY and CDR2 is SVGAGI (reference sequence). This CDR3 comprises 15 residues. CDR3 in DNA: TGTGCCAGCAGGCCGGACAGGGGGCGCCCCTACGAGCAGTACTTC. Translated: CASRPDRGRPYEQYF.

The chain carries TRBV2 and TRBJ2-7; tentatively, D is TRBD2 (5 bases). Germline V gene lookup returns CDR1 SNHLY and CDR2 FYNNEI. The V end lost 0 bases, the J end lost 6 bases, and 15 bases lay between the germline ends. The CDR3 length is 15 residues. The CDR3 DNA follows: TGTGCCAGCAGTGAAGCGGAGACACTAGAAGGCGAGCAGTACTTC. As protein: CASSEAETLEGEQYF.

The chain links TRBV5-5 to TRBJ2-7; 11 nucleotides align to TRBD1. Germline V lookup: CDR1 SGHKS, CDR2 YYEKEE (reference sequence). Trimming took 4 bases from V and 5 from J; bases not matched to a gene: 14. The CDR3 length is 17 residues. CDR3 in amino acids: CASSARGPGTGGNEQYF. The CDR3 DNA follows: TGTGCCAGCAGCGCGAGGGGTCCGGGGACAGGGGGTAACGAGCAGTACTTC.

This clone appeared once. The CDR3 DNA reads as TGTGCCAGCAGCTTGGAAGGCGGCAGGGGAAACTATGGCTACACCTTC. Translating gives CASSLEGGRGNYGYTF. This rearrangement joins TRBV5-4 to TRBJ1-2; maybe TRBD1 (6 bases). The CDR3 sequence is 16 residues long. CDR1 and CDR2 from the germline V gene are SGHNT and YYREEE (reference sequence). Deletions cut 0 bases from V and 2 bases from J, with 14 bases between.

The rearrangement joins TRBV5-1 to TRBJ2-3, with TRBD2 as a possible D gene (5 bases). Germline V gene sequence: CDR1 SGHRS, CDR2 YFSETQ. This CDR3 region has 15 residues. Between the trimmed V and J ends, which lost 2 bases and 0 bases, there was a span of 10 bases. The CDR3 loop is CASSFSGKSTDTQYF. CDR3 sequence (DNA): TGCGCCAGCAGCTTCTCGGGGAAGAGCACAGATACGCAGTATTTT.

About this clone: A read error may account for a junction end that differs from germline. The V gene is TRBV6-5, the J gene TRBJ2-7, with D possibly TRBD1 on 6 matching bases. Germline V gene lookup returns CDR1 MNHEY and CDR2 SVGAGI. The CDR3 is 11 residues long. The CDR3: CASREDRLFFF. The CDR3 DNA is TGTGCCAGCAGAGAGGACAGACTCTTCTTCTTC.

The chain joins TRBV7-6 to TRBJ1-5, with 7 bases lining up with TRBD1. V lost 5 bases and J lost 1; bases outside the gene matches: 11. The CDR3 is 17 residues long. The V gene's germline CDR1 is SGHVS and CDR2 FNYEAQ. The CDR3 sequence is CASSKTAGGLSNQPQHF. In nucleotides, the CDR3 is TGTGCCAGCAGCAAAACGGCAGGGGGGCTAAGCAATCAGCCCCAGCATTTT.

V is TRBV27 and J is TRBJ1-1, with TRBD1 matching 9 bases. The CDR3 loop spans 15 amino acids. Losses at the gene ends were 5 bases for V and 1 base for J; bases not matched to a gene: 5. The V gene's germline CDR1 is MNHEY and CDR2 SMNVEV (reference sequence). The CDR3 DNA is TGTGCCAGCAGTCTACAGGGGGCTAAGAACACTGAAGCTTTCTTT. Amino acid sequence: CASSLQGAKNTEAFF.

This clone was counted once. The CDR3 nucleotides are TGCGCCAGCAGCACTACAGGTCATGAGAGTCAGCCCCAGCATTTT. It translates to CASSTTGHESQPQHF. This chain uses TRBV5-1 with TRBJ1-5; the D gene is possibly TRBD1 (5 bases). The CDR3 runs to 15 residues. V dropped 4 bases and J dropped 6 bases, with 17 bases sitting between them. Germline V gives CDR1 SGHRS, CDR2 YFSETQ.